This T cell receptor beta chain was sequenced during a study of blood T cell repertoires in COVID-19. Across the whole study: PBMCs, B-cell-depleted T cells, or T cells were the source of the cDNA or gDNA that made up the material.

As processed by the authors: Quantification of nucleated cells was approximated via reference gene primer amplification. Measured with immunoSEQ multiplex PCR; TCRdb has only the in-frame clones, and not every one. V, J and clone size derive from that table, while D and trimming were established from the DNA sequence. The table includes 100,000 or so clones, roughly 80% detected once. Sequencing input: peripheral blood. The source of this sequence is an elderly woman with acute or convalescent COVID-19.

The CDR3 reads CASSLDSAYRENTGELFF. As DNA, the CDR3 is TGTGCCAGCAGCTTAGATTCCGCTTACAGGGAGAACACCGGGGAGCTGTTTTTT. V is TRBV11-3 and J is TRBJ2-2, with TRBD1 as a possible D gene (6 bases). This CDR3 spans 18 amino acids. Trimming shortened V by 0 bases and J by 1 base, and 15 bases separated the two germline ends. Germline lookup yields CDR1 SGHNT and CDR2 YENEEA.